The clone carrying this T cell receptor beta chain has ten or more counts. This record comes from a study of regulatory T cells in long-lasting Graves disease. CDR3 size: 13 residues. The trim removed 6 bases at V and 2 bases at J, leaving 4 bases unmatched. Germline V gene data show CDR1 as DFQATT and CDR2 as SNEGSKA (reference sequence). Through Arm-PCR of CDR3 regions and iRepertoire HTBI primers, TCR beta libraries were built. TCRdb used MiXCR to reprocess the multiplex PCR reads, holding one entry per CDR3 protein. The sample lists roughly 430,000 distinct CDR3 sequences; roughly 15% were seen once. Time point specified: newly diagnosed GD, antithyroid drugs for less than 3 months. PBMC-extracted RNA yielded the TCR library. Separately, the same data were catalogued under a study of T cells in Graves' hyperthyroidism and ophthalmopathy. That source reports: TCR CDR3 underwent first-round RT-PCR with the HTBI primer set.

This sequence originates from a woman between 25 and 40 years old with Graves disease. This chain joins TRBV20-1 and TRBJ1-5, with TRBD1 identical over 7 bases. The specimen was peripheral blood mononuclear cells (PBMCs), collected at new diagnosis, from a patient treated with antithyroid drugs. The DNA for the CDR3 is TGCAGTGCGAATGACAGGGGCAATCAGCCCCAGCATTTT. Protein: CSANDRGNQPQHF.